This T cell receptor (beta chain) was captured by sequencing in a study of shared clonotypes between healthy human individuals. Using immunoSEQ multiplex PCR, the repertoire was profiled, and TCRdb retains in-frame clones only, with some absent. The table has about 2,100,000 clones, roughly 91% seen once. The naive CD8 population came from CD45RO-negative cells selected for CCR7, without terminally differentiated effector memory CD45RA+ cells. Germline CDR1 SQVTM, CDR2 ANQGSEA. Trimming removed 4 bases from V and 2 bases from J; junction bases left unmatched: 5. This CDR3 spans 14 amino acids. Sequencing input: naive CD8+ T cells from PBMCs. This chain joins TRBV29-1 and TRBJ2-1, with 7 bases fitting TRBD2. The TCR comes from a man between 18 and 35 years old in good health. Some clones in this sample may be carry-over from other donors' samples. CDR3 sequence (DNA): TGCAGCGTTGGTGCGGGAGCCACCTACAATGAGCAGTTCTTC. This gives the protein CSVGAGATYNEQFF.